This TCR beta chain was identified during a study of blood T cell repertoires in COVID-19. This table comes from immunoSEQ multiplex PCR, and its TCRdb copy is limited to in-frame clones, with some not included. Among roughly 160,000 clones listed, around 84% were seen once. The CDR3 is 11 residues long. Germline V gene lookup returns CDR1 SQVTM and CDR2 ANQGSEA. The V end lost 6 bases, the J end lost 4 bases, and 10 bases lay between the germline ends. This chain uses TRBV29-1 with TRBJ2-7; D is possibly TRBD2 (5 bases). This sequence was found in a man aged 35-49 years with acute or convalescent COVID-19. Input material: peripheral blood. CDR3 loop: CSVTDSYEQYF. CDR3 nucleotides: TGCAGCGTAACGGACTCTTACGAGCAGTACTTC.